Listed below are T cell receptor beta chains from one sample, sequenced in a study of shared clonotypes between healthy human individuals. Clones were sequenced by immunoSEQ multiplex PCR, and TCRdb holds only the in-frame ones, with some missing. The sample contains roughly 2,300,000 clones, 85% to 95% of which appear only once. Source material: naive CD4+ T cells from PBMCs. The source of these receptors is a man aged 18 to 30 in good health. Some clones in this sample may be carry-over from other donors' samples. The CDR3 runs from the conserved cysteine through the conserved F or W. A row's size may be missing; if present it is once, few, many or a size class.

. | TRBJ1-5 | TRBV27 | CASSQKDSGNQPQHF
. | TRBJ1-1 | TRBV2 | CASALTRDRGTEAFF
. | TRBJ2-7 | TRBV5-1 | CASSLVPAAYEQYF
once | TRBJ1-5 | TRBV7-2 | CASSLGQSSNQPQHF
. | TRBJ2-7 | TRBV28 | CASSLSGGGGFHEQYF
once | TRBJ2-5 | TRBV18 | CASSPPTGWQETQYF
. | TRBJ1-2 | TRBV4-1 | CASSQAGSPGGYTF
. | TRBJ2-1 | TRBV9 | CASSVGRLADEQFF
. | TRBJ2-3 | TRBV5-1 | CASSLGPSGDTDTQYF
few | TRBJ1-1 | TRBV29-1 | CSVSLMAGSRTEAFF
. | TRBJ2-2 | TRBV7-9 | CASSRTGANTGELFF
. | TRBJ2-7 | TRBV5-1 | CASSPLGGGVREGHYEQYF